Shown below are 20 T cell receptor beta chains from a single sample sequenced in a study of T cell repertoires and HLA-DP antigens. Sequencing used immunoSEQ multiplex PCR; TCRdb keeps in-frame clones, though not all of them. This sample has approximately 90,000 clones, with more than 75% found just once. These receptors' targets are unknown. The sequenced material came from CD4+ T cells from PBMCs. The receptor set was obtained from a man aged 45-65 years in good health and CMV-seronegative.

CDR3 coding DNA: TGCAGTGCCTCCCAAAACACTGAAGCTTTCTTT. This gives the protein CSASQNTEAFF. The chain uses TRBV20-1 and TRBJ1-1, with D unclear. The V gene's germline CDR1 is DFQATT and CDR2 SNEGSKA (reference sequence). The CDR3 runs to 11 residues. Trimming cost V 6 bases and J 2 bases, with 7 bases left between them.

The rearrangement joins TRBV28 to TRBJ1-1, with D unclear. Trimming cost V 10 bases and J 1 base, with 13 bases left between them. CDR3 length: 13 amino acids. In germline, CDR1 is MDHEN, CDR2 SYDVKM. The CDR3 sequence: CAIKRTKNTEAFF. In DNA form, the CDR3 reads TGTGCCATCAAACGGACGAAGAACACTGAAGCTTTCTTT.

This chain connects TRBV2 to TRBJ1-1; the D is unclear. V lost 2 bases and J lost 0, with 7 bases in between. CDR1 and CDR2 (germline): SNHLY, FYNNEI. The CDR3 length is 14 residues. This CDR3 is CASSEQQLNTEAFF. The CDR3 coding sequence is TGTGCCAGCAGTGAACAACAGTTGAACACTGAAGCTTTCTTT.

The rearrangement joins TRBV5-1 to TRBJ2-7, with 7 bases identical to TRBD1. This CDR3 is 16 amino acids long. V was pared by 4 bases and J by 2 bases, with 12 bases of the junction left unmatched. Germline CDR1 reads SGHRS; CDR2 reads YFSETQ. The CDR3 DNA follows: TGCGCCAGCAGCCTTCCCGGGACAGCCTCTCCCTACGAGCAGTACTTC. Translating gives CASSLPGTASPYEQYF.

This clone was detected only a few times. The V and J genes are TRBV4-2 and TRBJ1-1; the D gene is possibly TRBD1 (5 bases). Trimming pared 1 base from V and 3 bases from J, leaving 15 bases between. Germline V gene sequence: CDR1 LGHNA, CDR2 YNFKEQ. The CDR3 is 16 amino acids. The CDR3 spells CASSQVGRLGYTEAFF. In DNA form, the CDR3 reads TGTGCCAGCAGCCAAGTGGGGCGACTGGGCTACACTGAAGCTTTCTTT.

The table lists this clone with a count of one. The rearrangement links TRBV7-8 to TRBJ2-5; 8 bases are shared with TRBD1. CDR1 is SGHVS, CDR2 FQNEAQ, per germline. The trim removed 6 bases at V and 5 bases at J, leaving 11 bases unmatched. This CDR3 comprises 15 residues. CDR3 coding DNA: TGTGCCAGCAGTTCGACCGGGACAGGACGTGAGACCCAGTACTTC. As protein: CASSSTGTGRETQYF.

The V gene is TRBV19, the J gene TRBJ2-7, with TRBD2 identical over 8 bases. From germline, CDR1 is LNHDA and CDR2 SQIVND (reference sequence). CDR3 length equals 17 residues. V dropped 5 bases and J dropped 7; count of bases not matched to a gene: 19. CDR3 sequence (DNA): TGTGCCAGTAGTGTGCCGATCGGGACTAGAACTCCCTGGGAGCAGTACTTC. This encodes CASSVPIGTRTPWEQYF.

This chain connects TRBV10-3 to TRBJ1-6; no definite D call. V lost 9 bases and J lost 5, with 11 bases in between. The CDR3 is made up of 13 amino acids. Germline CDR1 ENHRY, CDR2 SYGVKD. The CDR3 spells CAIGKNDNSPLHF. DNA for the CDR3: TGTGCCATAGGGAAGAACGATAATTCACCCCTCCACTTT.

The chain is built from TRBV28 and TRBJ1-5, with TRBD1 matching over 7 bases. Germline V gives CDR1 MDHEN, CDR2 SYDVKM. The CDR3 is 15 amino acids. Unmatched junction bases numbered 6, after V lost 6 bases and J lost 1 base. The CDR3 nucleotides are TGTGCCAGCAGACCCGACAGGGCCAGCAATCAGCCCCAGCATTTT. It encodes CASRPDRASNQPQHF.

The chain recombines TRBV19 with TRBJ2-1, with 10 bases fitting TRBD1. This CDR3 has 15 residues. V was clipped by 5 bases and J by 7 bases; unmatched bases: 8. CDR1 is LNHDA, CDR2 SQIVND, per germline (reference sequence). CDR3 coding DNA: TGTGCCAGTAGTCGATCGGGACAGGGGCGGAATGAGCAGTTCTTC. Protein product: CASSRSGQGRNEQFF.

V and J are TRBV10-3 and TRBJ2-7; no clear D. Germline CDR1 ENHRY, CDR2 SYGVKD. The CDR3 consists of 13 residues. Trimming removed 5 bases from V and 2 bases from J, with 10 bases in between. CDR3 amino acids: CAISTGPPYEQYF. The CDR3 DNA sequence: TGTGCCATCAGTACCGGGCCCCCCTACGAGCAGTACTTC.

This chain connects TRBV7-3 to TRBJ1-5; tentative D call: TRBD1 (6 bases). CDR1 and CDR2 (germline): SGHTA, FQGTGA. V dropped 2 bases and J dropped 7 bases, with 15 bases sitting between them. The CDR3 spans 15 residues. The CDR3 here is CASSLEGGANQPQHF. The CDR3 nucleotides read TGTGCCAGCAGCTTAGAGGGGGGGGCCAACCAGCCCCAGCATTTT.

The J gene is TRBJ2-3, the V gene TRBV28; TRBD2 agrees at 8 bases. Germline assignment: CDR1 MDHEN and CDR2 SYDVKM. This CDR3 spans 14 amino acids. V shed 2 bases and J 8 bases; nucleotides not matched to a gene: 6. The chain's CDR3 is CASSLVRAGGTQYF. CDR3 in DNA: TGTGCCAGCAGTTTAGTTAGGGCGGGAGGTACGCAGTATTTT. The full variable domain, completed using reference TRBV28 and TRBJ2-3, is DVKVTQSSRYLVKRTGEKVFLECVQDMDHENMFWYRQDPGLGLRLIYFSYDVKMKEKGDIPEGYSVSREKKERFSLILESASTNQTSMYLCASSLVRAGGTQYFGPGTRLTVL.

This chain uses TRBV30 with TRBJ2-2; D uncertain. The CDR3 extends over 14 amino acids. V was pared by 0 bases and J by 1 base, with 6 bases between. Germline V gives CDR1 GTSNPN, CDR2 SVGIG (reference sequence). The CDR3 region has the DNA TGTGCCTGGAGTGTACATTTGAACACCGGGGAGCTGTTTTTT. As protein: CAWSVHLNTGELFF. Full variable domain (remainder filled in from reference TRBV30 and TRBJ2-2): SQTIHQWPATLVQPVGSPLSLECTVEGTSNPNLYWYRQAAGRGLQLLFYSVGIGQISSEVPQNLSASRPQDRQFILSSKKLLLSDSGFYLCAWSVHLNTGELFFGEGSRLTVL.

J is TRBJ1-3 and V is TRBV18, with D possibly matching TRBD1 (6 bases). The germline V and J ends were trimmed by 2 bases and 4 bases, with 18 bases remaining between them. This CDR3 spans 17 amino acids. In germline, CDR1 is KGHSH, CDR2 LQKENI. The CDR3 reads CASSPSDSLIVGNTIYF. The CDR3 bases are TGTGCCAGCTCACCATCGGACAGTCTCATCGTCGGAAACACCATATATTTT.

The chain employs TRBV30 and TRBJ2-2; no firm D call. The germline V gene has CDR1 GTSNPN and CDR2 SVGIG (reference sequence). Trimming removed 5 bases at V and 8 bases at J, with 9 bases between. This CDR3 is 11 amino acids long. CDR3 protein: CAWGRFGELFF. In nucleotides, the CDR3 is TGTGCCTGGGGGCGCTTTGGGGAGCTGTTTTTT. Looking up the rest from reference TRBV30 and TRBJ2-2 gives the full variable domain: SQTIHQWPATLVQPVGSPLSLECTVEGTSNPNLYWYRQAAGRGLQLLFYSVGIGQISSEVPQNLSASRPQDRQFILSSKKLLLSDSGFYLCAWGRFGELFFGEGSRLTVL.

This clone occurred a few times. This sequence joins TRBV7-8 and TRBJ2-7; 7 nucleotides align to TRBD2. This CDR3 spans 15 amino acids. Germline-derived CDR1 and CDR2 are SGHVS and FQNEAQ. Losses at the gene ends were 5 bases for V and 0 bases for J; bases not matched to a gene: 7. CDR3 DNA: TGTGCCAGCAGCCTTAGCGGGCCTAGCTCCTACGAGCAGTACTTC. Translating it yields CASSLSGPSSYEQYF.

The chain carries TRBV11-2 and TRBJ2-7; TRBD2 is a possible D gene (6 bases). From germline, CDR1 is SGHAT and CDR2 FQNNGV. Deletions cut 6 bases from V and 1 base from J, with 13 bases between. The length of the CDR3 is 14 residues. As DNA, the CDR3 is TGTGCCAGCAGTCCGGACTACTCATCCTACGAGCAGTACTTC. Its translation: CASSPDYSSYEQYF.

The CDR3 spells CASRYRGHSYEQYF. The CDR3 DNA follows: TGTGCCAGCAGGTATCGGGGGCATTCCTACGAGCAGTACTTC. The chain is built from TRBV2 and TRBJ2-7; D possibly uses TRBD1 or TRBD2 (6 bases each). The CDR3 is 14 residues long. Germline-derived CDR1 and CDR2 are SNHLY and FYNNEI. V dropped 6 bases and J dropped 1 base, with 13 bases sitting between them.

The chain links TRBV4-3 to TRBJ2-5; 7 nucleotides match TRBD2. With V trimmed by 4 bases and J by 2 bases, 4 bases remained unmatched. Germline V lookup: CDR1 LGHNA, CDR2 YSLEER. CDR3 length: 14 residues. The CDR3 region is CASSLGLGQETQYF. Written as DNA, the CDR3 is TGCGCCAGCAGCCTCGGACTAGGGCAAGAGACCCAGTACTTC.